The 27 T cell receptor beta chains listed next were all sequenced from one sample in a study of cytomegalovirus exposure and HLA in healthy donors. The PCR made use of 60 Vbeta and 13 Jbeta primers. Assay: immunoSEQ multiplex PCR; the TCRdb copy retains only in-frame clones and omits some. The top ten hold 4% to 5% of the sample, which has around 150,000 clones, 80% seen once. The specimen sequenced was PBMCs. Receptors were obtained from a man aged 30-40 years in good health and CMV-seronegative.

This clone was observed a handful of times. The chain has TRBV7-3 and TRBJ1-1; possible D gene TRBD1, 6 bases. V lost 5 bases and J 4 bases, leaving 14 bases between the germline ends. There are 14 residues in the CDR3. Germline V lookup: CDR1 SGHTA, CDR2 FQGTGA. The CDR3 DNA follows: TGTGCCAGCAGCCCGGCAGGGGTGGCCACTGAAGCTTTCTTT. The encoded protein is CASSPAGVATEAFF. The whole variable domain, filled in from reference TRBV7-3 and TRBJ1-1, reads GAGVSQTPSNKVTEKGKYVELRCDPISGHTALYWYRQSLGQGPEFLIYFQGTGAADDSGLPNDRFFAVRPEGSVSTLKIQRTERGDSAVYLCASSPAGVATEAFFGQGTRLTVV.

The chain links TRBV5-6 to TRBJ2-3; 8 bases match TRBD2. V was clipped by 5 bases and J by 0 bases; unmatched bases: 8. Germline V gene sequence: CDR1 SGHDT, CDR2 YYEEEE. The CDR3 loop spans 16 amino acids. The CDR3 region is CASSKPGLGSTDTQYF. The CDR3 DNA reads TGTGCCAGCAGTAAACCGGGACTAGGAAGCACAGATACGCAGTATTTT.

This clone was picked up one time. This sequence joins TRBV21-1 and TRBJ2-7; the DNA was not compared with TRBD1, the D call given in the table. TRBV21-1 is given as a pseudogene. The length of the CDR3 is 15 residues. CDR3 in amino acids: CASSKSRQGNLEQYF. The CDR3 nucleotides are TGTGCCAGCAGCAAATCGAGACAGGGAAATCTGGAGCAGTACTTC.

The chain joins TRBV2 to TRBJ1-3; D gene ambiguous. The CDR3 length is 15 residues. Germline assignment: CDR1 SNHLY and CDR2 FYNNEI. The V end was cut by 1 base, the J end by 1 base, with 8 bases between. This CDR3 is CASSEERQSGNTIYF. For the CDR3, the DNA is TGTGCCAGCAGTGAAGAACGACAATCTGGAAACACCATATATTTT.

The V call is TRBV15, the J call TRBJ2-2, with unresolved D. The CDR3 totals 14 residues. Germline V gene sequence: CDR1 LNHNV, CDR2 YYDKDF (reference sequence). V lost 5 bases and J 3 bases, leaving 10 bases between the germline ends. The CDR3 loop reads CATSDDSYTGELFF. The DNA of the CDR3 is TGTGCCACCAGCGATGACTCATACACCGGGGAGCTGTTTTTT.

This chain connects TRBV11-2 to TRBJ2-1; D is perhaps TRBD1 (5 bases). Deletions cut 1 base from V and 8 bases from J, with 12 bases between. Per germline, CDR1 SGHAT and CDR2 FQNNGV. CDR3 size: 14 residues. The CDR3 nucleotides read TGTGCCAGCAGCTTAGTGGGGTTAGGGGATGAGCAGTTCTTC. Residues: CASSLVGLGDEQFF. Full variable domain (rest looked up from reference TRBV11-2 and TRBJ2-1): EAGVAQSPRYKIIEKRQSVAFWCNPISGHATLYWYQQILGQGPKLLIQFQNNGVVDDSQLPKDRFSAERLKGVDSTLKIQPAKLEDSAVYLCASSLVGLGDEQFFGPGTRLTVL.

The J gene is TRBJ2-7, the V gene TRBV6-1; TRBD1 aligns across 7 bases. CDR3 size: 15 residues. The germline V gene encodes CDR1 MNHNS and CDR2 SASEGT. Losses at the gene ends were 11 bases for V and 1 base for J; bases not matched to a gene: 14. The DNA of the CDR3 is TGTGCCTGCTTCAGGGGGTTCCCCTCATCCTACGAGCAGTACTTC. Translation gives CACFRGFPSSYEQYF.

V is TRBV9 and J is TRBJ2-1; D unclear. CDR3 length equals 18 residues. The V gene lost 0 bases and the J gene lost 0 bases, with 16 bases spanning the gap. Germline V gene sequence: CDR1 SGDLS, CDR2 YYNGEE. CDR3 region: CASSVGGIFPSSYNEQFF. CDR3 nucleotides: TGTGCCAGCAGCGTAGGTGGTATCTTCCCCAGCTCCTACAATGAGCAGTTCTTC. The full variable domain, rest sourced from reference TRBV9 and TRBJ2-1, is DSGVTQTPKHLITATGQRVTLRCSPRSGDLSVYWYQQSLDQGLQFLIQYYNGEERAKGNILERFSAQQFPDLHSELNLSSLELGDSALYFCASSVGGIFPSSYNEQFFGPGTRLTVL.

CDR3 sequence (DNA): TGTGCCAGCAGTTTAGGGGCCAGGGTCTCTAACTATGGCTACACCTTC. It codes for CASSLGARVSNYGYTF. The chain combines TRBV28 with TRBJ1-2; D is possibly TRBD1 (5 bases). V lost 2 bases to trimming and J lost 0 bases, with 13 bases between them. The germline gives CDR1 MDHEN, CDR2 SYDVKM. The CDR3 is made up of 16 amino acids.

In this sample, this clone turned up once. The chain has TRBV11-2 and TRBJ1-2; D gene uncertain. Germline V CDR1 and CDR2: SGHAT, FQNNGV. V was cut by 8 bases and J by 10 bases, with 17 bases left in between. The CDR3 is 12 amino acids. For the CDR3, the DNA is TGTGCCAGCCGATCCCGGGATGGAGACTACACCTTC. As protein: CASRSRDGDYTF.

The chain uses TRBV7-2 and TRBJ2-7, with 10 bases identical to TRBD1. V lost 3 bases to trimming and J lost 4 bases; unmatched junction nucleotides: 12. The germline CDR1 and CDR2 sequences are SGHTA and FQGNSA. The CDR3 spans 17 residues. The CDR3 sequence: CASSFNHDRGREYEQYF. The CDR3 DNA follows: TGTGCCAGCAGCTTTAACCACGACAGGGGGCGCGAATACGAGCAGTACTTC. The whole variable domain, filled in from reference TRBV7-2 and TRBJ2-7, reads GAGVSQSPSNKVTEKGKDVELRCDPISGHTALYWYRQSLGQGLEFLIYFQGNSAPDKSGLPSDRFSAERTGGSVSTLTIQRTQQEDSAVYLCASSFNHDRGREYEQYFGPGTRLTVT.

The chain carries TRBV4-1 and TRBJ2-4; 10 nucleotides agree with TRBD1. Germline values: CDR1 MGHRA, CDR2 YSYEKL. This CDR3 contains 15 residues. With 2 bases clipped from V and 10 bases from J, the junction kept 8 bases outside the gene matches. The CDR3 DNA reads as TGCGCCAGCAGCCAAACCCCGGGACAGGGGTTGATTCAGTACTTC. Translated, it gives CASSQTPGQGLIQYF.

The chain couples TRBV6-1 to TRBJ1-5; 7 nucleotides line up with TRBD1. Germline CDR1 reads MNHNS; CDR2 reads SASEGT. The CDR3 loop spans 15 amino acids. After removal of 6 bases from V and 2 bases from J, the junction contained 7 bases not matched to a gene. CDR3 amino acids: CASSITGEGNQPQHF. For the CDR3, the DNA is TGTGCCAGCAGCATAACAGGGGAGGGCAATCAGCCCCAGCATTTT.

CDR3 region: CASSQSLTGTEAFF. In nucleotides, the CDR3 is TGTGCCAGCAGTCAAAGCCTGACGGGGACTGAAGCTTTCTTT. The V gene is TRBV6-5, the J gene TRBJ1-1; no clear D gene. Germline CDR1 MNHEY, CDR2 SVGAGI. This CDR3 is built from 14 residues. V shed 5 bases and J shed 5 bases, with 15 bases lying between them.

J is TRBJ2-2 and V is TRBV28, with D perhaps TRBD1 (6 bases). Trimming left V 4 bases short and J 0 bases short, with 9 bases between. The CDR3 covers 15 residues. CDR1 is MDHEN, CDR2 SYDVKM, per germline. CDR3 coding DNA: TGTGCCAGCAGTTCCCGGGACACGAACACCGGGGAGCTGTTTTTT. Protein sequence: CASSSRDTNTGELFF.

V usage is TRBV4-1 and J usage is TRBJ2-3, with a tentative D call TRBD2 (6 bases). CDR3 length: 16 residues. Germline V gene lookup returns CDR1 MGHRA and CDR2 YSYEKL. V was trimmed by 4 bases and J by 0 bases, leaving 14 bases between them. CDR3 protein: CASSPGTGLSTDTQYF. The CDR3, as DNA: TGCGCCAGCAGCCCGGGGACGGGACTTAGCACAGATACGCAGTATTTT.

The V and J genes are TRBV5-1 and TRBJ1-1; D unclear. CDR3 length: 15 amino acids. The germline V gene encodes CDR1 SGHRS and CDR2 YFSETQ. The V and J ends lost 0 bases and 1 base respectively, with 10 bases between them. The CDR3 DNA is TGCGCCAGCAGCTTGGTAAAGATAGAGAACACTGAAGCTTTCTTT. This translates into CASSLVKIENTEAFF.

As concerns this clone: Other DNA sequences in this specimen translate into the identical CDR3. This sequence joins TRBV5-8 and TRBJ1-5, with no clear D. The CDR3 is 15 residues long. Germline lookup yields CDR1 SGHTS and CDR2 YDEGEE. The germline V and J ends were trimmed by 3 bases and 2 bases, with 12 bases remaining between them. CDR3 coding DNA: TGTGCCAGCAGCTCCGGACTTCTGGGCAATCAGCCCCAGCATTTT. As protein: CASSSGLLGNQPQHF.

The CDR3 spells CASSLGGRGYTF. CDR3 nucleotide sequence: TGTGCCAGCAGCTTAGGGGGGCGAGGCTACACCTTC. The chain employs TRBV11-2 and TRBJ1-2, with D possibly matching TRBD1 (6 bases). The germline V and J ends were trimmed by 1 base and 8 bases, with 8 bases remaining between them. CDR3 length: 12 amino acids. Per germline, CDR1 SGHAT and CDR2 FQNNGV.

The chain has TRBV11-2 and TRBJ1-2; no clear D gene. This CDR3 region has 12 residues. Germline-derived CDR1 and CDR2 are SGHAT and FQNNGV. The V gene lost 3 bases and the J gene lost 2 bases, with 4 bases spanning the gap. The CDR3 DNA follows: TGTGCCAGCAGCTTGTCGAACTATGGCTACACCTTC. It codes for CASSLSNYGYTF.

This chain joins TRBV7-6 and TRBJ2-2; 7 bases map to TRBD1. Germline-derived CDR1 and CDR2 are SGHVS and FNYEAQ. The CDR3 is 14 residues long. Trimming cost V 5 bases and J 7 bases; bases outside gene matches: 7. CDR3 protein: CASSRGQLIGELFF. In DNA, the CDR3 is TGTGCCAGCAGCCGGGGACAGCTCATCGGGGAGCTGTTTTTT.

This clone has a handful of counts. The chain is built from TRBV6-5 and TRBJ2-2; D remains unclear. Germline values: CDR1 MNHEY, CDR2 SVGAGI. This CDR3 is built from 14 residues. Deletions cut 6 bases from V and 2 bases from J, with 10 bases between. The CDR3, as DNA: TGTGCCAGCAGGTACCCAGGTAACACCGGGGAGCTGTTTTTT. Translating gives CASRYPGNTGELFF.

The V and J genes are TRBV12-5 and TRBJ2-3, with D unresolved. Trimming took off 7 bases at V and 2 bases at J, with 7 bases between the two ends. This CDR3 contains 12 residues. Germline loops: CDR1 LGHNT, CDR2 FRNRAP. CDR3 amino acids: CASAVSTDTQYF. The CDR3 nucleotides are TGTGCTAGTGCGGTTTCCACAGATACGCAGTATTTT.

The V call is TRBV7-3, the J call TRBJ2-2; D perhaps matches TRBD2 (7 bases). The germline V and J ends were trimmed by 1 base and 5 bases, with 17 bases remaining between them. This CDR3 contains 17 residues. Germline CDR1 reads SGHTA; CDR2 reads FQGTGA. The CDR3 region is CASSLNAGAVTTGELFF. The CDR3 DNA is TGTGCCAGCAGCTTAAATGCGGGGGCAGTGACGACCGGGGAGCTGTTTTTT.

The chain uses TRBV27 and TRBJ1-2, with 8 bases identical to TRBD1. V trimming: 6 bases; J trimming: 8 bases; junction bases outside the gene matches: 5. Germline lookup yields CDR1 MNHEY and CDR2 SMNVEV (reference sequence). The CDR3 extends over 12 amino acids. Here the CDR3 DNA reads TGTGCCAGCAGGACAGGGGCGATCGGCTACACCTTC. Translating it yields CASRTGAIGYTF.

The chain uses TRBV7-9 and TRBJ2-7, with 7 positions matching TRBD2. With 4 bases clipped from V and 6 bases from J, the junction kept 15 bases outside the gene matches. Germline CDR1 is SEHNR and CDR2 is FQNEAQ (reference sequence). There are 16 residues in the CDR3. CDR3 amino acids: CASSSSGTILGLEQYF. In nucleotides, the CDR3 is TGTGCCAGCAGCTCCAGCGGGACTATCCTAGGGCTCGAGCAGTACTTC.

J is TRBJ2-3 and V is TRBV12-5; D is uncertain. Trimming cost V 5 bases and J 2 bases, with 5 bases left between them. This CDR3 has 12 amino acids. CDR1 is LGHNT and CDR2 is FRNRAP in the germline V gene. The CDR3 here is CASGPNTDTQYF. CDR3 coding DNA: TGTGCTAGTGGTCCTAACACAGATACGCAGTATTTT.